The 30 T cell receptor beta chains presented below share a single source sample, sequenced in a study of blood T cells in healthy people across ages. A J-beta primer mix and a sample-barcoded 5' primer were used in a second PCR of about 7 to 11 cycles. Via MiXCR, TCRdb re-called the 5' RACE reads, giving one row per CDR3 protein. The sample contains fewer than 800,000 distinct CDR3 sequences, 32% of which appear only once. Input material: blood. These receptors were collected from a woman older than 75 in good health.

This clonotype has ten or more counts. The chain links TRBV12-3 or TRBV12-4 to TRBJ2-5; the match to TRBD1 covers 7 bases. J lost 2 bases, V lost 6 bases, and 9 bases had no gene match. The CDR3 has 15 amino acids. As DNA, the CDR3 is TGTGCCAGCAGGCCGGCTACAGGGGCTCAAGAGACCCAGTACTTC. Its translation is CASRPATGAQETQYF.

This CDR3 reads CASSYRAGGETQYF. The DNA for the CDR3 is TGTGCCAGCAGTTACCGAGCAGGGGGTGAGACCCAGTACTTC. V and J are TRBV6-5 and TRBJ2-5; 7 positions agree with TRBD1. With V trimmed by 2 bases and J by 5 bases, 5 bases remained unmatched. CDR1 and CDR2 from the germline V gene are MNHEY and SVGAGI. CDR3 length equals 14 residues.

In its sample, this clonotype was seen many times. The CDR3 coding sequence is TGCAGTGCTTTCGGGACTAGCGGGGGGGCAGGCACAGATACGCAGTATTTT. It encodes CSAFGTSGGAGTDTQYF. This rearrangement joins TRBV20-1 to TRBJ2-3; 16 bases match TRBD2. The CDR3 totals 17 residues. Germline CDR1 is DFQATT and CDR2 is SNEGSKA (reference sequence). V shed 5 bases and J 1 base; nucleotides not matched to a gene: 6.

The V call is TRBV10-3, the J call TRBJ2-3; a possible D gene is TRBD1 (6 bases). With 6 bases removed from V and 2 bases from J, the gap between germline ends came to 12 bases. The CDR3 contains 14 residues. Germline CDR1 ENHRY, CDR2 SYGVKD. The CDR3 region is CAISRDMYTDTQYF. The CDR3 DNA is TGTGCCATCAGCCGGGACATGTACACAGATACGCAGTATTTT.

This chain joins TRBV29-1 and TRBJ1-5, with 8 bases fitting TRBD1. Losses at the gene ends were 6 bases for V and 6 bases for J; bases not matched to a gene: 4. Looked up from germline, CDR1 is SQVTM and CDR2 is ANQGSEA. CDR3 length equals 12 residues. In DNA form, the CDR3 reads TGCAGCGTAGGACAGGGAAGTCAGCCCCAGCATTTT. As protein: CSVGQGSQPQHF.

The table lists this clonotype with a few counts. V gene TRBV20-1 combines with J gene TRBJ1-1, with D maybe TRBD1 (5 bases). Trimming took 6 bases from V and 4 from J, leaving 21 bases between them. This CDR3 region has 15 residues. The germline CDR1 and CDR2 sequences are DFQATT and SNEGSKA (reference sequence). This CDR3 is CSAEILRGAGTEAFF. The CDR3 DNA reads as TGCAGTGCCGAGATCTTAAGGGGCGCGGGCACTGAAGCTTTCTTT.

A word on this clonotype: With a much larger clone just one base away, this may be a read error. The CDR3, as DNA: TGCCGGGACTTCCACTCCTACGAGCAGTACTTC. Its protein product is CRDFHSYEQYF. This rearrangement joins TRBV2 to TRBJ2-7; D perhaps matches TRBD2 (6 bases). The CDR3 has 11 amino acids. Germline lookup yields CDR1 SNHLY and CDR2 FYNNEI.

The rearrangement joins TRBV19 to TRBJ2-7; maybe TRBD2 (5 bases). Per the germline V gene, CDR1 is LNHDA and CDR2 is SQIVND (reference sequence). CDR3 length: 14 amino acids. V was pared by 5 bases and J by 6 bases, with 17 bases between. CDR3 protein: CASSGGSLTGEQYF. Here the CDR3 DNA reads TGTGCCAGTAGTGGAGGAAGTCTAACTGGCGAGCAGTACTTC.

This clonotype has just a few counts. The conserved phenylalanine or tryptophan is not found at the CDR3 terminus, so this likely reflects a read error. The DNA is omitted, as the CDR3 cannot be located on it reliably, and the CDR3 follows TCRdb's listing. This chain joins TRBV4-1 and TRBJ2-1; TRBD1, as called in the table, went unchecked against the DNA. From its first to its last residue, the CDR3 has 16 amino acids. The V gene's germline CDR1 is MGHRA and CDR2 YSYEKL. This CDR3 reads CASSEEGAGEVAMSSS.

This clonotype was seen once. A read error is possible here, since a much larger clone lies one base away. The V and J genes are TRBV6-1 and TRBJ2-5; 11 bases align to TRBD1. The CDR3 sequence is 14 residues long. Unmatched junction bases numbered 11, after V lost 6 bases and J lost 11 bases. The germline CDR1 and CDR2 sequences are MNHNS and SASEGT. The CDR3 sequence: CASRVDRGLTEQYF. The CDR3, as DNA: TGTGCCAGCAGGGTGGACAGGGGGCTTACTGAGCAGTACTTC.

The table lists this clonotype with a few counts. The CDR3 coding sequence is TGTGCCAGCAGTAATTTAGCACCGGGACTAGCGGGAGTGGGGGAGCAGTTCTTC. Translating gives CASSNLAPGLAGVGEQFF. This chain links TRBV28 with TRBJ2-1; 14 bases fit TRBD2. J was trimmed by 10 bases and V by 5 bases; bases with no gene match: 16. Germline lookup yields CDR1 MDHEN and CDR2 SYDVKM. The CDR3 extends over 18 amino acids. Combining the CDR3 with reference TRBV28 and TRBJ2-1 gives the whole variable domain DVKVTQSSRYLVKRTGEKVFLECVQDMDHENMFWYRQDPGLGLRLIYFSYDVKMKEKGDIPEGYSVSREKKERFSLILESASTNQTSMYLCASSNLAPGLAGVGEQFFGPGTRLTVL.

The rearrangement joins TRBV7-2 to TRBJ2-1; D perhaps matches TRBD2 (6 bases). The ends were cut back, 2 bases at V and 7 bases at J, with 15 bases in the middle. Germline V CDR1 and CDR2: SGHTA, FQGNSA. The CDR3 runs to 15 residues. CDR3 amino acids: CASSLSLAWGNEQFF. The CDR3 nucleotides read TGTGCCAGCAGCTTATCCCTAGCGTGGGGTAATGAGCAGTTCTTC.

This clonotype has a count of ten or more. J is TRBJ2-7 and V is TRBV20-1, with a tentative D call TRBD2 (5 bases). This CDR3 is 13 amino acids long. The V end was cut by 6 bases, the J end by 0 bases, with 12 bases between. CDR1 DFQATT and CDR2 SNEGSKA come from the germline V gene (reference sequence). The CDR3 coding sequence is TGCAGTGCCCCGGGGTGGTCCTCCTACGAGCAGTACTTC. Translated, it gives CSAPGWSSYEQYF.

As for this clonotype: This may be a read error, as it is one base from a much larger clone. Without the conserved terminal phenylalanine or tryptophan, this CDR3 likely stems from a read error. The V call is TRBV6-1, the J call TRBJ2-1, with D unclear. The CDR3 is 15 amino acids. Germline loops: CDR1 MNHNS, CDR2 SASEGT. V was trimmed by 3 bases and J by 5 bases, leaving 14 bases between them. CDR3 coding DNA: TGTGCCAGCAGTGACCCCTTTGAAAGGAACAATGAGCAGTTCCTC. This sequence encodes CASSDPFERNNEQFL.

The chain couples TRBV7-2 to TRBJ2-7; D gene uncertain. CDR3 length equals 15 residues. V was clipped by 5 bases and J by 0 bases, with 14 bases between them. CDR1 SGHTA and CDR2 FQGNSA come from the germline V gene. The CDR3 is CASSPGPGSSYEQYF. The DNA of the CDR3 is TGTGCCAGCAGCCCCGGGCCCGGTAGCTCCTACGAGCAGTACTTC.

Remarks on this clonotype: A junction end diverges from the germline sequence, so it may reflect a read error. This chain links TRBV9 with TRBJ2-7; 8 bases are a match to TRBD1. CDR3 length: 14 residues. CDR1 SGDLS and CDR2 YYNGEE come from the germline V gene. CDR3 coding DNA: TGTGCCAGCAGCGGAGGGACAGGAGGCTACGAGCGGTACTTC. Amino acids: CASSGGTGGYERYF.

V usage is TRBV5-1 and J usage is TRBJ1-1; 11 bases are shared with TRBD1. CDR1 is SGHRS, CDR2 YFSETQ, per germline. The CDR3 is made up of 16 amino acids. The ends lost 5 bases at V and 5 bases at J; junction bases unmatched: 11. For the CDR3, the DNA is TGCGCCAGCAGTTGGAACCCGGGACAGGGGGGAACTGAAGCTTTCTTT. It specifies CASSWNPGQGGTEAFF.

In its sample, this clonotype was seen many times. The genes are TRBV5-1 and TRBJ2-1; weak D call: TRBD1 (5 bases). V was trimmed by 2 bases and J by 5 bases, leaving 17 bases between them. CDR3 length equals 16 residues. Germline CDR1 SGHRS, CDR2 YFSETQ. The CDR3 sequence: CASSFGYRTLNNEQFF. CDR3 DNA sequence: TGCGCCAGCAGCTTTGGGTACAGGACCCTTAACAATGAGCAGTTCTTC.

The DNA for the CDR3 is TGTGCCAGCCGTGAGGTCCAAGAGACCCAGTACTTC. It translates to CASREVQETQYF. This rearrangement joins TRBV28 to TRBJ2-5; D remains unclear. This CDR3 spans 12 amino acids. V was trimmed by 8 bases and J by 1 base, leaving 8 bases between them. Germline V gene lookup returns CDR1 MDHEN and CDR2 SYDVKM.

In this sample, this clonotype turned up a few times. The junction does not match germline at one end; this may be a read error. The V call is TRBV18, the J call TRBJ1-5; a possible D gene is TRBD1 (6 bases). CDR3 size: 14 residues. CDR1 and CDR2 (germline): KGHSH, LQKENI. CDR3 amino acids: CAGSPGAQNQPQHF. The CDR3 bases are TGTGCCGGCTCACCAGGGGCACAAAATCAGCCCCAGCATTTT. The whole variable domain, filled in from reference TRBV18 and TRBJ1-5, reads NAGVMQNPRHLVRRRGQEARLRCSPMKGHSHVYWYRQLPEEGLKFMVYLQKENIIDESGMPKERFSAEFPKEGPSILRIQQVVRGDSAAYFCAGSPGAQNQPQHFGDGTRLSIL.

This sequence joins TRBV7-2 and TRBJ1-1; no reliable D call. Looked up from germline, CDR1 is SGHTA and CDR2 is FQGNSA. Between the trimmed V and J ends, which lost 3 bases and 14 bases, there was a span of 16 bases. The CDR3 length is 12 residues. The CDR3 is CASSFGPGELFF. As DNA, the CDR3 is TGTGCCAGCAGCTTTGGTCCCGGGGAGCTGTTCTTT. The full variable domain, in which reference TRBV7-2 and TRBJ1-1 provide the parts outside the CDR3, is GAGVSQSPSNKVTEKGKDVELRCDPISGHTALYWYRQSLGQGLEFLIYFQGNSAPDKSGLPSDRFSAERTGGSVSTLTIQRTQQEDSAVYLCASSFGPGELFFGQGTRLTVV.

This clonotype came up a few times. The chain carries TRBV4-1 and TRBJ1-4; no definite D call. The CDR3 has 14 residues. Germline assignment: CDR1 MGHRA and CDR2 YSYEKL. Trimming cost V 6 bases and J 4 bases, with 12 bases left between them. CDR3 sequence reads: CASSPSGSNEKLFF. The CDR3 DNA is TGCGCCAGCAGTCCTAGTGGGAGTAATGAAAAACTGTTTTTT.

This clonotype was recorded many times. The junction shows a germline mismatch at one end, possibly a read error. The chain joins TRBV7-7 to TRBJ2-3; TRBD2 matches 8 bases. The V gene's germline CDR1 is SSHAT and CDR2 FNYEAQ (reference sequence). The CDR3 is 15 residues long. CDR3 sequence reads: CASSLRGGPKDTQYF. The CDR3, as DNA: TGTGCTAGCAGCTTACGGGGGGGCCCCAAGGATACGCAGTATTTT.

As regards this clonotype: A much larger clone is a single base away; this may be a read error. This rearrangement joins TRBV20-1 to TRBJ2-1, with 10 bases identical to TRBD2. The end of the DNA fits TRBJ2-7 better, so the J call may be wrong. Germline CDR1 is DFQATT and CDR2 is SNEGSKA (reference sequence). This CDR3 spans 13 amino acids. The CDR3: CSARVLAGTEQYF. The CDR3 DNA reads TGCAGTGCTAGAGTACTAGCGGGAACGGAGCAGTACTTC.

The chain combines TRBV6-4 with TRBJ1-6; D might be TRBD1 (5 bases). The CDR3 covers 14 residues. In germline, CDR1 is MRHNA, CDR2 SNTAGT. V was trimmed by 1 base and J by 10 bases, leaving 11 bases between them. The DNA for the CDR3 is TGTGCCAGCAGTGACTACGGGGGAGAGTCACCCCTCCACTTT. It specifies CASSDYGGESPLHF.

This clonotype has just a few counts. A much larger clone is a single base away; this may be a read error. The gene calls are TRBV6-2 or TRBV6-3 and TRBJ2-1; 7 bases are a match to TRBD1. CDR3 length: 16 amino acids. Germline assignment: CDR1 MNHEY and CDR2 SVGEGT. The DNA of the CDR3 is TGTACCAGCATCGACAGGGCCCGGGGAAACTACAATGAGCAGTTCTTC. Translation: CTSIDRARGNYNEQFF.

V usage is TRBV13 and J usage is TRBJ2-1; TRBD2 matches 10 bases. The J call may not be correct, given that the DNA end is closer to TRBJ2-7. Germline V CDR1 and CDR2: PRHDT, FYEKMQ (reference sequence). The CDR3 spans 15 residues. CDR3 nucleotide sequence: TGTGCCAGCAGCCGTAGCGGGGGGCCATACAATGAGCAGTACTTC. Its translation is CASSRSGGPYNEQYF.

V gene TRBV28 combines with J gene TRBJ2-6; 8 bases are shared with TRBD1. The CDR3 is made up of 18 amino acids. Losses at the gene ends were 3 bases for V and 4 bases for J; bases not matched to a gene: 11. Germline V gene sequence: CDR1 MDHEN, CDR2 SYDVKM. The CDR3 nucleotides are TGTGCCAGCAGTTTTCGGACAGGGAGGCTTTCCGGGGCCAACGTCCTGACTTTC. As protein: CASSFRTGRLSGANVLTF.

The rearrangement uses TRBV2 and TRBJ2-2, with D possibly being TRBD1 (6 bases). CDR1 is SNHLY, CDR2 FYNNEI, per germline. This CDR3 spans 15 amino acids. Trimming stripped 6 bases from V and 0 bases from J, with 11 bases between. Here the CDR3 reads CASRSQGTNTGELFF. CDR3 nucleotides: TGTGCCAGCAGGTCACAGGGAACGAACACCGGGGAGCTGTTTTTT.

There are many counts of this clonotype. The chain has TRBV20-1 and TRBJ2-5; 10 bases line up with TRBD2. The germline gives CDR1 DFQATT, CDR2 SNEGSKA (reference sequence). V was pared by 0 bases and J by 7 bases, with 8 bases of the junction left unmatched. The CDR3 sequence is 15 residues long. The CDR3 DNA reads TGCAGTGCTAGAGAACCGGGACTAGCGAGAGGGACCCAGTACTTC. Its translation: CSAREPGLARGTQYF.